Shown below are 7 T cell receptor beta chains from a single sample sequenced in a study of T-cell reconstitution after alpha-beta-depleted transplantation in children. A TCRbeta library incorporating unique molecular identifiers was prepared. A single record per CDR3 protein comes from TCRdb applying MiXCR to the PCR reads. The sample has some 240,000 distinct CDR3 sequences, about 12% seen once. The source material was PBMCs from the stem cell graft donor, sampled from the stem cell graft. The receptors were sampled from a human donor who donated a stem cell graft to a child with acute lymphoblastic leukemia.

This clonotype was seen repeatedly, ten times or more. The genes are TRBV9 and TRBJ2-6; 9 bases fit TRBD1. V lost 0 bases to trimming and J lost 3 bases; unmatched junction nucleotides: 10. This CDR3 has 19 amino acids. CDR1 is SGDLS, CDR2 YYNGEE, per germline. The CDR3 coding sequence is TGTGCCAGCAGCGTAGACCCGGACAGGGGATTCAGTGGGGCCAACGTCCTGACTTTC. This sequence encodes CASSVDPDRGFSGANVLTF.

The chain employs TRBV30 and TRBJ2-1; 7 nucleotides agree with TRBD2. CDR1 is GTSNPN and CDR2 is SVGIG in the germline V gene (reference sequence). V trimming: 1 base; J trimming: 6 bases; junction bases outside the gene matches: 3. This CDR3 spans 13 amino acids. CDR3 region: CAWSGSSGNEQFF. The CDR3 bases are TGTGCCTGGAGTGGGTCTAGCGGCAATGAGCAGTTCTTC. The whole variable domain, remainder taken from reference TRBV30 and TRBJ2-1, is SQTIHQWPATLVQPVGSPLSLECTVEGTSNPNLYWYRQAAGRGLQLLFYSVGIGQISSEVPQNLSASRPQDRQFILSSKKLLLSDSGFYLCAWSGSSGNEQFFGPGTRLTVL.

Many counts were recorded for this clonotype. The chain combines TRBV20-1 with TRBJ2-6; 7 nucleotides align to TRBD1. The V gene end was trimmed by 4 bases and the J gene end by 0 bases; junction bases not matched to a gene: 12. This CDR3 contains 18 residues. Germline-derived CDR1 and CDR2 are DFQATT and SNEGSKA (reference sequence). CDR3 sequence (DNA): TGCAGTGCTAATAGGGACAGCAATTCTAACTCTGGGGCCAACGTCCTGACTTTC. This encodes CSANRDSNSNSGANVLTF.

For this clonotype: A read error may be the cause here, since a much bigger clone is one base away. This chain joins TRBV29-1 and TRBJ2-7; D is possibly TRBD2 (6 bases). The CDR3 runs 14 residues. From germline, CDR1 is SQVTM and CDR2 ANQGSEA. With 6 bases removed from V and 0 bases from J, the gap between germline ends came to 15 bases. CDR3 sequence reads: CSVGGESSSYEQYF. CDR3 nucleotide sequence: TGCAGCGTGGGGGGAGAGTCGAGCTCCTACGAGCAGTACTTC.

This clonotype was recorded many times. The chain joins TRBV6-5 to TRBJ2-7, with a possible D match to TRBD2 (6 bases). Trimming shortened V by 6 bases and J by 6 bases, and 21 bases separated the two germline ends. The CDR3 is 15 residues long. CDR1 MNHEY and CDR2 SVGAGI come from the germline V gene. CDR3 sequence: CASRYGTQGGSEQYF. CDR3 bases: TGTGCCAGCAGGTACGGTACCCAGGGAGGAAGCGAGCAGTACTTC.

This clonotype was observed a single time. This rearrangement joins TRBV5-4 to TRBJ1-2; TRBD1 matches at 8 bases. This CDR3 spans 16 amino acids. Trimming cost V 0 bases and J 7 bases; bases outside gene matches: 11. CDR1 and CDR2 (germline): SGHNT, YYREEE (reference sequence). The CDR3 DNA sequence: TGTGCCAGCAGCTTGGTGGACAGGGCTCTCGCAAGTGGCTACACCTTC. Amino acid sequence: CASSLVDRALASGYTF.

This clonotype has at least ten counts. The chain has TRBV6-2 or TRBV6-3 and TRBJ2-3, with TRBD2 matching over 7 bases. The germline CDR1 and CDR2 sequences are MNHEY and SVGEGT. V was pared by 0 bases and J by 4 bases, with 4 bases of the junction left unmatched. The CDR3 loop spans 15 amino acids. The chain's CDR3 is CASSYSPGGADTQYF. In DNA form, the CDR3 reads TGTGCCAGCAGTTACTCTCCGGGAGGTGCAGATACGCAGTATTTT.